This is a list of T cell receptor beta chains from one sample in a study of shared clonotypes between healthy human individuals. Generated by immunoSEQ multiplex PCR, the TCRdb table keeps only in-frame clones and is missing some. The sample holds more than 2 million clones, 93% seen once. Sample: naive CD8+ T cells from PBMCs. The receptors originated from a man between 18 and 35 years old in good health. Some clones in this sample may be carry-over from other donors' samples. The CDR3 runs from the conserved cysteine through the conserved F or W. Each record gives: J gene, D gene, V gene, clone size, CDR3 DNA, CDR3 protein. The D gene is left open where the match is weak. Clone size is given for some rows only: seen once, a few or many times, or a class if the clone is expanded.

TRBJ2-5 - TRBV4-3 - TGCGCCAGCAGCCGAGTACTCCCGGAGACCCAGTACTTC CASSRVLPETQYF
TRBJ2-1 - TRBV28 - TGTGCCAGCAGTTTATCCCTTCTTAGCGAAACTGACTCCTACAATGAGCAGTTCTTC CASSLSLLSETDSYNEQFF
TRBJ1-2 - TRBV5-4 once TGTGCCAGCGGGGGGGCATATGGCTACACCTTC CASGGAYGYTF
TRBJ1-1 - TRBV18 - TGTGCCAGTCACCGGGCCATTACTGAAGCTTTCTTT CASHRAITEAFF
TRBJ2-7 TRBD2 TRBV19 - TGTGCCAGTAGCAAAGTCTCACTAGCGGACTCCTACGAGCAGTACTTC CASSKVSLADSYEQYF
TRBJ2-1 - TRBV11-3 - TGTGCCAGCAGCCAAACGCCTGCCTACAATGAGCAGTTCTTC CASSQTPAYNEQFF
TRBJ1-2 - TRBV9 - TGTGCCAGCAGCGTAGTCCCACAGGGTACCTATGGCTACACCTTC CASSVVPQGTYGYTF
TRBJ2-3 TRBD2 TRBV11-2 - TGTGCCAGCGAGCCGGCGGGAGAGGTCTTAGATACGCAGTATTTT CASEPAGEVLDTQYF
TRBJ2-6 TRBD1 TRBV27 - TGTGCCAGCAGTACAGGACAGGGGGTCGGGTCTGGGGCCAACGTCCTGACTTTC CASSTGQGVGSGANVLTF
TRBJ2-3 - TRBV6-5 - TGTGCCAGCAGTTCTAACCGAGCGTGGTACACAGATACGCAGTATTTT CASSSNRAWYTDTQYF
TRBJ2-3 TRBD2 TRBV12-5 - TGTGCTAGTGGTTTGGCCAGACTAGCAGCGAAAAAAACAGATACGCAGTATTTT CASGLARLAAKKTDTQYF
TRBJ2-1 - TRBV10-3 once TGTGCCATCAGTGAGGTCGGGGGAGCCTCCCAGTTCTTC CAISEVGGASQFF
TRBJ1-1 TRBD1 TRBV29-1 - TGCAGCGTCCCAGGGGGCACTGAAGCTTTCTTT CSVPGGTEAFF